The present entry profiles one T cell receptor (beta chain) with its context. Its target is unknown. This sample stems from a study of CD8+ T cells in alopecia areata. Across the whole study: It was oral tofacitinib, at 5 to 10 mg twice daily, that treated patients received. General observations from the study: One nonresponder leaves baseline CD8+ expansion's link to response uncertain.

The treatment denotes: oral pan-JAK inhibitor, 5-10 mg twice daily. Once RNA had been extracted, it was reverse transcribed into cDNA to act as the sequencing template. Clones were sequenced by immunoSEQ multiplex PCR, and TCRdb holds only the in-frame ones, with some missing. The sample records approximately 160,000 clones, around 60% being singletons. Sequenced here: CD4+ T cells sorted from blood, sampled at week 24, from a patient treated with tofacitinib. This receptor was obtained from a human donor with alopecia areata.

The CDR3 reads CSVGPGQTTDTQYF. For the CDR3, the DNA is TGCAGCGTTGGCCCGGGACAGACCACAGATACGCAGTATTTT. The chain is built from TRBV29-1 and TRBJ2-3; 7 nucleotides align to TRBD1. J was trimmed by 2 bases and V by 4 bases; bases with no gene match: 6. This CDR3 is 14 amino acids long. Germline V CDR1 and CDR2: SQVTM, ANQGSEA.